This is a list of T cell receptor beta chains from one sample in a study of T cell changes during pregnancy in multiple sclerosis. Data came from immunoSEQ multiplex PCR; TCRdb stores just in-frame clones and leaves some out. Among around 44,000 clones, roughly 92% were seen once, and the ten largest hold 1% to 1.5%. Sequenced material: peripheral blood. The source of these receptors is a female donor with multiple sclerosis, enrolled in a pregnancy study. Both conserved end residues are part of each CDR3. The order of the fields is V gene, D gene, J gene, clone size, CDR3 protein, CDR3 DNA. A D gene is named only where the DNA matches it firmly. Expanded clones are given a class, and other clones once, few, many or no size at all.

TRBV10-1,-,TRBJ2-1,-,CASSELGSNSYNEQFF,TGCGCCAGCAGTGAGTTGGGCTCTAACTCCTACAATGAGCAGTTCTTC
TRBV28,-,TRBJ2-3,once,CASSFGNTDTQYF,TGTGCCAGCAGTTTCGGGAACACAGATACGCAGTATTTT
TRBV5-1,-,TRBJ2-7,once,CASSLDRRGYEQYF,TGCGCCAGCAGCTTGGACAGGAGGGGATACGAGCAGTACTTC
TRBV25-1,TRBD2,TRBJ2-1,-,CASKRSSGTFNEQFF,TGTGCCAGCAAAAGGTCTAGCGGGACGTTCAATGAGCAGTTCTTC
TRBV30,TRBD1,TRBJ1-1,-,CAWGNQGATSAFF,TGTGCCTGGGGAAATCAGGGGGCTACCTCAGCTTTCTTT
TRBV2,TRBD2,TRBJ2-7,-,CASTQLLAGVGEQYF,TGTGCCAGCACCCAACTACTAGCGGGAGTCGGCGAGCAGTACTTC
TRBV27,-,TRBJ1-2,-,CASSLGHAYNYGYTF,TGTGCCAGCAGTTTAGGGCACGCCTATAACTATGGCTACACCTTC
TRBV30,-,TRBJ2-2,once,CAWSVLGELFF,TGTGCCTGGAGTGTACTTGGGGAGCTGTTTTTT
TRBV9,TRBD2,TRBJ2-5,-,CASSVDDSGTRETQYF,TGTGCCAGCAGCGTGGACGATAGCGGGACTCGGGAGACCCAGTACTTC
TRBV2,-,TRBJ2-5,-,CASSVYREETQYF,TGTGCCAGCAGTGTTTACAGGGAAGAGACCCAGTACTTC
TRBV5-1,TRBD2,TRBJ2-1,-,CASSTSGSPAYNEQFF,TGCGCCAGCAGCACTAGCGGGAGCCCTGCTTACAATGAGCAGTTCTTC
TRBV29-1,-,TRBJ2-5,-,CSVELTSQETQYF,TGCAGCGTTGAATTAACGTCCCAAGAGACCCAGTACTTC
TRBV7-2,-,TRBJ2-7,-,CASSLDRHTEQYF,TGTGCCAGCAGCTTAGACCGACACACAGAGCAGTACTTC
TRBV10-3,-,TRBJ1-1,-,CAISGRDTNTEAFF,TGTGCCATCAGTGGAAGGGACACGAACACTGAAGCTTTCTTT
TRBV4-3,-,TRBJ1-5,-,CASSQDIKPYSNQPQHF,TGCGCCAGCAGCCAAGATATAAAGCCTTATAGCAATCAGCCCCAGCATTTT
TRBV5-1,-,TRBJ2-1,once,CASSLTGDISYNEQFF,TGCGCCAGCAGCTTGACGGGGGATATCTCCTACAATGAGCAGTTCTTC
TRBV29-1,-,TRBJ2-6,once,CSVDSGAGANVLTF,TGCAGCGTTGATTCCGGGGCAGGGGCCAACGTCCTGACTTTC
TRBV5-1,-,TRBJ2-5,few,CASSLDLQETQYF,TGCGCCAGCAGCTTGGATCTCCAAGAGACCCAGTACTTC
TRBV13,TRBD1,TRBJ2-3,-,CASSTRTGHTDTQYF,TGTGCCAGCAGCACTCGGACAGGACACACAGATACGCAGTATTTT
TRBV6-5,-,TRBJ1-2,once,CASSSRGRGYGYTF,TGTGCCAGCAGTTCCAGGGGCCGAGGATATGGCTACACCTTC
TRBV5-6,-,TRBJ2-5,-,CASSLGLARETQYF,TGTGCCAGCAGCTTGGGATTAGCGCGGGAGACCCAGTACTTC
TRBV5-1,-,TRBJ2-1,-,CASKLEGASYNEQFF,TGCGCCAGCAAGCTGGAGGGAGCCTCCTACAATGAGCAGTTCTTC
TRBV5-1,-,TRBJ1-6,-,CASSLVPGQNSPLHF,TGCGCCAGCAGCTTAGTGCCGGGACAAAATTCACCCCTCCACTTT
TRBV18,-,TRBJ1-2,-,CASSPPRGADGYTF,TGTGCCAGCTCACCACCACGAGGGGCCGATGGCTACACCTTC
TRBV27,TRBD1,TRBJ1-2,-,CASSRQGAPGYTF,TGTGCCAGCAGTCGACAGGGGGCGCCCGGCTACACCTTC
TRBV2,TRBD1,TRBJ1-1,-,CASSWGRQGNPEAFF,TGTGCCAGCTCTTGGGGCCGACAGGGGAACCCTGAAGCTTTCTTT
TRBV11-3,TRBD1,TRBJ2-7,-,CASSLSGTGSYEQYF,TGTGCCAGCAGCTTGTCCGGGACAGGATCCTACGAGCAGTACTTC
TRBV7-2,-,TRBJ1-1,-,CASSRTGGLAFF,TGTGCCAGCAGCCGGACGGGGGGCCTGGCTTTCTTT